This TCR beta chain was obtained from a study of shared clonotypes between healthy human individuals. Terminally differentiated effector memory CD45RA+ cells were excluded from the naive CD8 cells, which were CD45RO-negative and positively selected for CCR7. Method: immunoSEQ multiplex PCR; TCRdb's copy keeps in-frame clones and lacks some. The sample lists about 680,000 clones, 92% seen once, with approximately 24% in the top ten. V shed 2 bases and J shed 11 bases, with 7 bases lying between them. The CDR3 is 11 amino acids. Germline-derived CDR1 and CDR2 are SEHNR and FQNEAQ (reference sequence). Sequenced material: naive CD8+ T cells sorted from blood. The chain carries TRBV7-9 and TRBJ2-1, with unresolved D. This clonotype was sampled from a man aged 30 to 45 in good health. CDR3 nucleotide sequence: TGTGCCAGCAGCTTAATGGACCAGCAGTTCTTC. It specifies CASSLMDQQFF.